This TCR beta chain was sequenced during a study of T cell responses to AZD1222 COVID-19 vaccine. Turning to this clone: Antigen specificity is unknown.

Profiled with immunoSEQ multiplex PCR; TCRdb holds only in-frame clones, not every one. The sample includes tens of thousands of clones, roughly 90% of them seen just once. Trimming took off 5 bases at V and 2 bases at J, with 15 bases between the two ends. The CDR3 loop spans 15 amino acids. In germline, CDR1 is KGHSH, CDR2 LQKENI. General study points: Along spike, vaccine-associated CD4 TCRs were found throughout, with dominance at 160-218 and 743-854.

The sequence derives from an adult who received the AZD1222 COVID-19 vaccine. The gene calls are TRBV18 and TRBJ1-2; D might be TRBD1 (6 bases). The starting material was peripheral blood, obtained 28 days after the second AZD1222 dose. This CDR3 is CASSTGPGGNYGYTF. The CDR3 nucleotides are TGTGCCAGCTCAACTGGCCCGGGGGGCAACTATGGCTACACCTTC.